The rows below give T cell receptor beta chains drawn from one sample of a study of CD8 T cells in Susac syndrome. From the immunoSEQ multiplex PCR reads, TCRdb called clonotypes with MiXCR, one entry per CDR3 protein. This sample has 150,000 to 200,000 distinct CDR3 sequences, with around 94% found just once. What was sequenced was CD4+ T cells from PBMCs. The receptor source for this set is a human donor with multiple sclerosis. Each CDR3 is given with its conserved first and last residue. A D gene is named only where the DNA matches it firmly. Not all rows give a size; the values are once, few, many and, for expanded clones, a class.

TRBJ2-5 TRBV4-1 NA NA TGCGCCAGCAGCCAGATGGCAGGTTCTCAAGAGACCCAGTACTTC CASSQMAGSQETQYF
TRBJ2-6 TRBV13 NA NA TGTGCCAGCAGGCTGTTCGGAGGGGCCAACGTCCTGACTTTC CASRLFGGANVLTF
TRBJ1-2 TRBV12-3/TRBV12-4 NA few TGTGCCAGCAGCCTCGACAGTACTTATGGCTACACCTTC CASSLDSTYGYTF
TRBJ2-5 TRBV4-2 TRBD1 NA TGTGCCAGCAGCCAAGGGACAGGGGTAATGGAGACCCAGTACTTC CASSQGTGVMETQYF
TRBJ2-3 TRBV12-5 NA NA TGTGCTAGTGGCGCTCCGGGCACAGATACGCAGTATTTT CASGAPGTDTQYF
TRBJ2-7 TRBV29-1 NA NA TGCAGCGTACAGGGAAGAGGAAGACAGGACTTC CSVQGRGRQDF
TRBJ2-3 TRBV25-1 TRBD2 NA TGTGCCAGCAACCCCCTAGCCGGGAGGGGCACAGATACGCAGTATTTT CASNPLAGRGTDTQYF
TRBJ1-1 TRBV5-1 NA NA TGCGCCAGCAGCTTGAACGTGGCATTGAACACTGAAGCTTTCTTT CASSLNVALNTEAFF
TRBJ2-7 TRBV25-1 TRBD1 NA TGTGCCAGCGCCCGGGACAGCTTTTACGAGCAGTACTTC CASARDSFYEQYF
TRBJ1-2 TRBV6-5 NA NA TGTGCCAGCGGAACCCGTTCTACTAACTATGGCTACACCTTC CASGTRSTNYGYTF
TRBJ1-2 TRBV10-3 TRBD1 once TGTGCCACGGAATCCGGGACAGGGGGAGGAAAGGGCTACACCTTC CATESGTGGGKGYTF
TRBJ2-6 TRBV4-1 NA NA TGCGCCAGCAGCCAAGTGGGTAACGCTGGGGCCAACGTCCTGACTTTC CASSQVGNAGANVLTF
TRBJ2-7 TRBV2 NA NA TGTGCCAGCGGGGCCGTGCACGAGCAGTACTTC CASGAVHEQYF
TRBJ2-4 TRBV7-9 TRBD2 NA TGTGCCAGCAGCTTCTATAGCGGGAGCACAGGGGACATTCAGTACTTC CASSFYSGSTGDIQYF
TRBJ2-7 TRBV4-3 NA NA TGCGCCAGCAGCCAAGATCGAGGGGCCGTCTACGAGCAGTACTTC CASSQDRGAVYEQYF
TRBJ1-5 TRBV5-1 NA NA TGCGCCAGCAGCTTGGAGGGACGGAACAATCAGCCCCAGCATTTT CASSLEGRNNQPQHF
TRBJ2-7 TRBV7-9 TRBD2 few TGTGCCAGCGGCGGCGGGAGGGCCTACGAGCAGTACTTC CASGGGRAYEQYF
TRBJ2-7 TRBV12-3/TRBV12-4 NA NA TGTGCCAGCAAACCTAGCGCCCCTCGGGGGGAGCAGTACTTC CASKPSAPRGEQYF
TRBJ2-5 TRBV11-2 TRBD1 NA TGTGCCAGCAGCTGGGGACAGTCGGAGACCCAGTACTTC CASSWGQSETQYF
TRBJ1-2 TRBV30 NA once TGTGCCTGGAAAGGGGTTGGTGGCTACACCTTC CAWKGVGGYTF
TRBJ1-3 TRBV3-1 TRBD1 NA TGTGCCAGCAGCCAAGGTCTCAGGGGGACTACTGGAAACACCATATATTTT CASSQGLRGTTGNTIYF
TRBJ1-1 TRBV27 NA NA TGTGCCAGCAGTTTGGCAAGGAACACTGAAGCTTTCTTT CASSLARNTEAFF
TRBJ1-5 TRBV2 NA NA TGTGCCAGCTCGGCGACAGGCAATCAGCCCCAGCATTTT CASSATGNQPQHF
TRBJ2-5 TRBV10-3 NA NA TGTGCCATCAGCCCGGGAGCACCAATAGAGACCCAGTACTTC CAISPGAPIETQYF
TRBJ2-1 TRBV6-5 NA once TGTGCCAGCAGTTACTCGCGGGACCGCCTCAATGAGCAGTTCTTC CASSYSRDRLNEQFF
TRBJ1-2 TRBV7-9 NA once TGTGCCAGCGGAATCCAGGAGTCCGGCTACACCTTC CASGIQESGYTF
TRBJ1-6 TRBV6-6 NA NA TGTGCCAGCAGTTTACAGGGTGGTTCACCCCTCCACTTT CASSLQGGSPLHF
TRBJ2-5 TRBV20-1 NA NA TGCAGTGCTGAAATTCTTACTGGGGGAGAGACCCAGTACTTC CSAEILTGGETQYF
TRBJ1-5 TRBV7-2 NA NA TGTGCCAGCAGCTTAGCGCAGGGTCTCAATCAGCCCCAGCATTTT CASSLAQGLNQPQHF
TRBJ2-1 TRBV29-1 TRBD2 NA TGCAGCTTGGGACTAGCGGGATATGAGCAGTTCTTC CSLGLAGYEQFF
TRBJ1-1 TRBV5-4 NA once TGTGCCAGCAGCGAGGGACGGAGGCCCACTGAAGCTTTCTTT CASSEGRRPTEAFF
TRBJ2-3 TRBV20-1 NA NA TGCAGTGCTCCTCTCCAGGGTACAGATACGCAGTATTTT CSAPLQGTDTQYF
TRBJ1-5 TRBV20-1 TRBD1 NA TGCAGTGCCGTGACAGGGCTGGGTAGCAATCAGCCCCAGCATTTT CSAVTGLGSNQPQHF
TRBJ2-2 TRBV12-3/TRBV12-4 NA NA TGTGCCAGCAGTGGGACCTCTTACACCGGGGAGCTGTTTTTT CASSGTSYTGELFF
TRBJ1-1 TRBV5-1 NA NA TGCGCCAGCAAAAAGGGTCACGCTGAAGCTTTCTTT CASKKGHAEAFF